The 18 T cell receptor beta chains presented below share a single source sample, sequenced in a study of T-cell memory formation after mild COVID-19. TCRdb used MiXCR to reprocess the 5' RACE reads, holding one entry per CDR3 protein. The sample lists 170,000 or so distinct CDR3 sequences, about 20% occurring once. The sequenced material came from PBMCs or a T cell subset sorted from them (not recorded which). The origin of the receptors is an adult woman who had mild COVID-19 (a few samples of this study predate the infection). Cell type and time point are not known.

CDR3 sequence (DNA): TGTGCCAGCAGCTTAGTAGGCAGGGATACATTTGGAAACACCATATATTTT. Encoded protein: CASSLVGRDTFGNTIYF. V gene TRBV7-2 combines with J gene TRBJ1-3; D may be TRBD1 (5 bases). CDR1 is SGHTA and CDR2 is FQGNSA in the germline V gene. V was shortened by 1 base and J by 3 bases, with 16 bases between the two germline ends. The CDR3 spans 17 residues.

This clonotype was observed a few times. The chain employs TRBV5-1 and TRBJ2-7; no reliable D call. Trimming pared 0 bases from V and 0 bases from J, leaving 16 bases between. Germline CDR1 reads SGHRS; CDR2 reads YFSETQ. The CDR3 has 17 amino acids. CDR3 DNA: TGCGCCAGCAGCTTGGCCGAACTTGGCTTGGGCTCCTACGAGCAGTACTTC. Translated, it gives CASSLAELGLGSYEQYF.

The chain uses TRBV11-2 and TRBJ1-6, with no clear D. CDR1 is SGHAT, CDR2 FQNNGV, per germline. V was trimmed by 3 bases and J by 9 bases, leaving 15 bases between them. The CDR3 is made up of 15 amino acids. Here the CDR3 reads CASSFSDEWVSPLHF. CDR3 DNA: TGTGCCAGCAGCTTCTCTGACGAGTGGGTTTCACCCCTCCACTTT.

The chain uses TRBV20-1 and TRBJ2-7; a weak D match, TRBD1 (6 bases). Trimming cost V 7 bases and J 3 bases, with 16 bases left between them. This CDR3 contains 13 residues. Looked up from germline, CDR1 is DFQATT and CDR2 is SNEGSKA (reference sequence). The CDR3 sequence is CSVASRTDYEQYF. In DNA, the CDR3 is TGCAGTGTTGCGTCCCGGACAGACTACGAGCAGTACTTC.

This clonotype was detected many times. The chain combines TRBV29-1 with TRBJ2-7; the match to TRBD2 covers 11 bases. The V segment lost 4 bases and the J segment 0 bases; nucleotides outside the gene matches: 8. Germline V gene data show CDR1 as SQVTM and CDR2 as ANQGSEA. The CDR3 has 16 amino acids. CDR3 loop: CSVAGTSGLSSYEQYF. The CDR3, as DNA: TGCAGCGTTGCCGGGACTAGCGGCCTGAGCTCCTACGAGCAGTACTTC.

The CDR3 loop reads CASSLTREGYNEQFF. CDR3 nucleotides: TGTGCCAGCAGTTTAACGCGGGAGGGTTACAATGAGCAGTTCTTC. The V gene is TRBV12-3 or TRBV12-4, the J gene TRBJ2-1; 9 nucleotides agree with TRBD2. This CDR3 is built from 15 residues. Losses at the gene ends were 2 bases for V and 4 bases for J; bases not matched to a gene: 3.

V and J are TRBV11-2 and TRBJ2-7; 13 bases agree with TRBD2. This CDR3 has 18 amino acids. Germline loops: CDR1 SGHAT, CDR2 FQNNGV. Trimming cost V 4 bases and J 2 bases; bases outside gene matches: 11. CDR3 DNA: TGTGCCAGCAGCTCGGTATTCCGACTAGCGGGAGGACCCTACGAGCAGTACTTC. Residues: CASSSVFRLAGGPYEQYF.

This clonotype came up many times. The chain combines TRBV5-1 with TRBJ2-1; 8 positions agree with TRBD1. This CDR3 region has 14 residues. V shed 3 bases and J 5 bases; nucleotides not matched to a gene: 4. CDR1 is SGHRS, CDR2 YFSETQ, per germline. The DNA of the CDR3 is TGCGCCAGCAGCTCACAGGGGGTGCACAATGAGCAGTTCTTC. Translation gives CASSSQGVHNEQFF.

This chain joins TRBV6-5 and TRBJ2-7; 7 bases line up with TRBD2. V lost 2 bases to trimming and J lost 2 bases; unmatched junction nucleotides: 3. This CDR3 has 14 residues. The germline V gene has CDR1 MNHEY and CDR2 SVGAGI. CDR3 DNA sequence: TGTGCCAGCAGTTACGCTAGCGGCGCCTACGAGCAGTACTTC. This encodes CASSYASGAYEQYF.

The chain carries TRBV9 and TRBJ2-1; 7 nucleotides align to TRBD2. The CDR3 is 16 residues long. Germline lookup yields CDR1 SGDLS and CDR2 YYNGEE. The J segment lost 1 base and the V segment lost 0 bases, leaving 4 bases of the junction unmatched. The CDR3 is CASSVVGSGSYNEQFF. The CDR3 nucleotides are TGTGCCAGCAGCGTAGTGGGTAGCGGGTCCTACAATGAGCAGTTCTTC.

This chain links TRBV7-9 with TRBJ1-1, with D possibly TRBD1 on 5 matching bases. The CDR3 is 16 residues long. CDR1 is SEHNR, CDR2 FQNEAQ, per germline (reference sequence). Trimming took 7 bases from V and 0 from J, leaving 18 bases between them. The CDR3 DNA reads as TGTGCCAGCATCCAAGCGGCAGGGATGATGAACACTGAAGCTTTCTTT. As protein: CASIQAAGMMNTEAFF.

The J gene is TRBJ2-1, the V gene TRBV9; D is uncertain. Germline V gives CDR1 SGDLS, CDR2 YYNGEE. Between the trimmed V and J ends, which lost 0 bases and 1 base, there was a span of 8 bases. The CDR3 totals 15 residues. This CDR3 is CASSVGSGSYNEQFF. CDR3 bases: TGTGCCAGCAGCGTAGGTTCTGGTTCCTACAATGAGCAGTTCTTC.

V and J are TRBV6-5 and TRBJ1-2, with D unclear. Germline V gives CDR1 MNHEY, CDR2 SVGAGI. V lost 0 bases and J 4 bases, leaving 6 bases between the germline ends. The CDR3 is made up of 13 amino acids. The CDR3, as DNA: TGTGCCAGCAGTTACTCTTCGGTCTATGGCTACACCTTC. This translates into CASSYSSVYGYTF.

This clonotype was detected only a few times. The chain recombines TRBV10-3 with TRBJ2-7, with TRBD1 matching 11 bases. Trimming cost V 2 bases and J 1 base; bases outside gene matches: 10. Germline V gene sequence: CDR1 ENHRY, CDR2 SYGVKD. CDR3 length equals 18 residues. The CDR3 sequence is CAISEPGQGVVPSYEQYF. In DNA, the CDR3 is TGTGCCATCAGTGAGCCGGGACAGGGGGTCGTACCTTCCTACGAGCAGTACTTC.

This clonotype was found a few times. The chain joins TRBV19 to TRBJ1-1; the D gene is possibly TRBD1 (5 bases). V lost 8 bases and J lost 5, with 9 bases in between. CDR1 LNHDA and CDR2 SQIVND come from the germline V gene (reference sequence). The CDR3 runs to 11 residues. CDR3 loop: CASGRGTEAFF. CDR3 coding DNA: TGTGCCAGTGGAAGGGGAACTGAAGCTTTCTTT.

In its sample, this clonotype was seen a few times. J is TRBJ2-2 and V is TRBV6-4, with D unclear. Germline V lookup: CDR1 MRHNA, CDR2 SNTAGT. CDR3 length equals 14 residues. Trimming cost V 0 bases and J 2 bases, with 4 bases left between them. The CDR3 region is CASSDSGNTGELFF. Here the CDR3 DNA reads TGTGCCAGCAGTGACTCGGGCAACACCGGGGAGCTGTTTTTT.

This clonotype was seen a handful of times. The DNA of the CDR3 is TGTGCCAGCAGTGAATCAGGGTGGAACGAGCAGTACTTC. Protein product: CASSESGWNEQYF. V usage is TRBV25-1 and J usage is TRBJ2-7; a possible D gene is TRBD1 (5 bases). Trimming removed 1 base at V and 5 bases at J, with 9 bases between. The CDR3 totals 13 residues. Germline lookup yields CDR1 MGHDK and CDR2 SYGVNS.

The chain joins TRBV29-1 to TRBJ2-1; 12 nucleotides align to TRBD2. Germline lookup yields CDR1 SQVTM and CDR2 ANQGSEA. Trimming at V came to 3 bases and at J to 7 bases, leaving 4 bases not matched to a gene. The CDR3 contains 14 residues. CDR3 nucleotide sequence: TGCAGCGTTGAGACTAGCGGGGGCCAAAATGAGCAGTTCTTC. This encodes CSVETSGGQNEQFF.